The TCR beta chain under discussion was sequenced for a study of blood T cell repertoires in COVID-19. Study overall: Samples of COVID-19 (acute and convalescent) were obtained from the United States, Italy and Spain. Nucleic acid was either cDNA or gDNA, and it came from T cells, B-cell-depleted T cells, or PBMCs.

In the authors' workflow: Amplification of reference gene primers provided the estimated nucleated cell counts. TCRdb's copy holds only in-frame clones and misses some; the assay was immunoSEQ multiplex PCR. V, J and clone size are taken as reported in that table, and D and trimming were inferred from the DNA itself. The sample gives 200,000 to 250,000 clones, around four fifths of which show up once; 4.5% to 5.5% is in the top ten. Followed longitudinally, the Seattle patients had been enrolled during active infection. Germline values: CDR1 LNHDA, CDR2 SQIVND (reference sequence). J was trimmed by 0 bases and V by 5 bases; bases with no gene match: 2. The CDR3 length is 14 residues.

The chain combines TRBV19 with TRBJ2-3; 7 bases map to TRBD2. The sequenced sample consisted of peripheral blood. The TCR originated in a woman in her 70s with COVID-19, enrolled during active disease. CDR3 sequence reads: CASSALASTDTQYF. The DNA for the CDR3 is TGTGCCAGTAGTGCACTAGCGAGCACAGATACGCAGTATTTT.